Following are 6 T cell receptor beta chains from one sample sequenced in a study of blood T cells in healthy people across ages (dated by TCRdb to 2013 to 2016). The library was made by 5' RACE. Sequencing was performed on an Illumina HiSeq 2500. A second PCR of about 6 to 12 cycles was run with a J-beta primer mix and a sample-barcoded 5' primer. The public reads were quality trimmed at Q25 with fastp and then assembled into clones with MiXCR by TCRdb, keeping productive beta chains. Under each unique CDR3 protein, matching rows form one entry showing the most common genes and DNA. The sample yields hundreds of thousands of distinct CDR3 sequences; under 45% were counted once. The leading ten clones occupy approximately 20% of the sample. Input material: blood. The receptors were sampled from a man in his sixties in good health.

This clonotype has at least ten counts. The chain joins TRBV7-2 to TRBJ1-5, with D possibly matching TRBD1 (5 bases). The CDR3 is 13 amino acids. V was cut by 5 bases and J by 5 bases, with 10 bases left in between. Per the germline V gene, CDR1 is SGHTA and CDR2 is FQGNSA. DNA for the CDR3: TGTGCCAGCAGCCTCCCGGGGCATCAGCCCCAGCATTTT. This codes for CASSLPGHQPQHF. Full variable domain (outside the CDR3, taken from reference TRBV7-2 and TRBJ1-5): GAGVSQSPSNKVTEKGKDVELRCDPISGHTALYWYRQSLGQGLEFLIYFQGNSAPDKSGLPSDRFSAERTGGSVSTLTIQRTQQEDSAVYLCASSLPGHQPQHFGDGTRLSIL.

V is TRBV7-2 and J is TRBJ1-4; no clear D. CDR3 size: 14 residues. In germline, CDR1 is SGHTA, CDR2 FQGNSA. Trimming removed 1 base at V and 8 bases at J, with 11 bases between. In DNA form, the CDR3 reads TGTGCCAGCAGCTTAGAGGGAGAAAGAGAAAAACTGTTTTTT. Protein sequence: CASSLEGEREKLFF. The whole variable domain, filled in from reference TRBV7-2 and TRBJ1-4, reads GAGVSQSPSNKVTEKGKDVELRCDPISGHTALYWYRQSLGQGLEFLIYFQGNSAPDKSGLPSDRFSAERTGGSVSTLTIQRTQQEDSAVYLCASSLEGEREKLFFGSGTQLSVL.

Only a few counts were recorded for this clonotype. The rearrangement uses TRBV9 and TRBJ2-3, with a weak D call TRBD1 (6 bases). In germline, CDR1 is SGDLS, CDR2 YYNGEE. The CDR3 has 17 amino acids. The V end was cut by 4 bases, the J end by 1 base, with 19 bases between. DNA of the CDR3: TGTGCCAGCAGCTCCCGGGATGGGGGCGGAGGCACAGATACGCAGTATTTT. Translating it yields CASSSRDGGGGTDTQYF.

CDR3 bases: TGCTCCTCGTCGGACAAGGGAGTCCAAGAGACCCAGTACTTC. Translated: CSSSDKGVQETQYF. The gene calls are TRBV20-1 and TRBJ2-5; D is perhaps TRBD1 or TRBD2 (5 bases each). CDR1 and CDR2 (germline): DFQATT, SNEGSKA (reference sequence). This CDR3 spans 14 amino acids.

The chain's CDR3 is CASSTTVGEQYF. The DNA for the CDR3 is TGTGCCAGCAGCACGACGGTAGGGGAGCAGTACTTC. V gene TRBV7-9 combines with J gene TRBJ2-5, with D perhaps matching TRBD1 or TRBD2 (5 bases each). The CDR3 runs to 12 residues. Germline CDR1 and CDR2: SEHNR and FQNEAQ (reference sequence). Trimming took 5 bases from V and 11 from J, leaving 15 bases between them.

In this sample, this clonotype turned up a few times. The chain recombines TRBV6-1 with TRBJ2-4; 11 nucleotides agree with TRBD1. The DNA end favors TRBJ2-5, so the J call may be wrong. The CDR3 extends over 16 amino acids. Germline V gene lookup returns CDR1 MNHNS and CDR2 SASEGT. The CDR3 sequence: CASSEPGQGVWETQYF. The CDR3 DNA follows: TGTGCCAGCAGTGAACCGGGACAGGGGGTTTGGGAGACCCAGTACTTC.